These 9 T cell receptor beta chains were sequenced from one sample in a study of blood T cell repertoires in COVID-19. The protocol was immunoSEQ multiplex PCR, while the TCRdb copy is restricted to in-frame clones and leaves out a portion. The profile shows roughly 41,000 clones, roughly 85% of them singletons. The sequencing sample was made of peripheral blood. Receptors were obtained from a human donor in a cohort sampled during active COVID-19. The donor label of this sample is uncertain.

The CDR3 loop reads CASTRTGGRYGYTF. CDR3 DNA: TGTGCCAGCACCCGAACTGGGGGGAGGTATGGCTACACCTTC. This chain links TRBV6-5 with TRBJ1-2; D is perhaps TRBD1 (5 bases). V lost 7 bases and J 5 bases, leaving 17 bases between the germline ends. CDR1 is MNHEY and CDR2 is SVGAGI in the germline V gene. The CDR3 consists of 14 residues.

The chain joins TRBV28 to TRBJ1-4; D possibly corresponds to TRBD1 (5 bases). Germline loops: CDR1 MDHEN, CDR2 SYDVKM. This CDR3 spans 14 amino acids. V gave up 10 bases and J gave up 7 bases, with 19 bases separating them. DNA of the CDR3: TGTGCCACCCTCGGGTGGCAGGGAAGTGAAAAACTGTTTTTT. Its protein product is CATLGWQGSEKLFF.

The J gene is TRBJ2-3, the V gene TRBV10-3; 7 bases agree with TRBD1. After removal of 6 bases from V and 4 bases from J, the junction contained 7 bases not matched to a gene. This CDR3 is built from 14 residues. The germline V gene has CDR1 ENHRY and CDR2 SYGVKD. The DNA of the CDR3 is TGTGCCATCAGGGGGACAGCAGGTGCAGATACGCAGTATTTT. This translates into CAIRGTAGADTQYF.

V gene TRBV21-1 combines with J gene TRBJ2-1; whether TRBD1, the table's D call, matches the DNA was not checked. TRBV21-1 is annotated as a pseudogene. The CDR3 has 18 residues. The CDR3 reads CASSKALPPISSYNEQFF. CDR3 in DNA: TGTGCCAGCAGCAAAGCCTTGCCCCCCATCAGCTCCTACAATGAGCAGTTCTTC.

A few counts support this clone. The chain links TRBV4-2 to TRBJ2-7, with 12 bases identical to TRBD2. The CDR3 runs to 17 residues. Germline V lookup: CDR1 LGHNA, CDR2 YNFKEQ. V dropped 0 bases and J dropped 4; count of bases not matched to a gene: 7. The CDR3 coding sequence is TGTGCCAGCAGCCAAGACCTACAGACTAGCGGGGGATACGAGCAGTACTTC. Residues: CASSQDLQTSGGYEQYF.

The J gene is TRBJ2-5, the V gene TRBV5-1, with D hard to call. Germline loops: CDR1 SGHRS, CDR2 YFSETQ. There are 12 residues in the CDR3. Trimming pared 0 bases from V and 5 bases from J, leaving 5 bases between. The CDR3 sequence: CASSLVRETQYF. The CDR3 nucleotides read TGCGCCAGCAGCTTGGTACGGGAGACCCAGTACTTC.

The chain carries TRBV3-1 (or the pseudogene TRBV3-2) and TRBJ1-1; D perhaps matches TRBD1 (6 bases). CDR3 length equals 14 residues. The V gene's germline CDR1 is LGHDT and CDR2 YNNKEL (reference sequence). The V end lost 4 bases, the J end lost 4 bases, and 13 bases lay between the germline ends. CDR3 region: CASSPHRVGTEAFF. In DNA form, the CDR3 reads TGTGCCAGCAGCCCTCACAGGGTTGGCACTGAAGCTTTCTTT.

This rearrangement joins TRBV6-2 or TRBV6-3 to TRBJ1-6; 8 positions match TRBD1. The CDR3 sequence is 15 residues long. The ends lost 6 bases at V and 10 bases at J; junction bases unmatched: 11. The germline V gene encodes CDR1 MNHEY and CDR2 SVGEGT. The CDR3 here is CASSSLGQGASPLHF. CDR3 coding DNA: TGTGCCAGCAGCAGCCTTGGGCAGGGGGCGTCACCCCTCCACTTT.

In this sample, this clone turned up a few times. The V and J genes are TRBV9 and TRBJ2-2, with 8 bases aligning to TRBD1. The CDR3 contains 14 residues. Germline lookup yields CDR1 SGDLS and CDR2 YYNGEE. The V and J ends lost 7 bases and 5 bases, in that order; junction bases with no gene match: 7. The CDR3 reads CASGRTGMTGELFF. As DNA, the CDR3 is TGTGCCAGCGGAAGGACAGGGATGACCGGGGAGCTGTTTTTT.